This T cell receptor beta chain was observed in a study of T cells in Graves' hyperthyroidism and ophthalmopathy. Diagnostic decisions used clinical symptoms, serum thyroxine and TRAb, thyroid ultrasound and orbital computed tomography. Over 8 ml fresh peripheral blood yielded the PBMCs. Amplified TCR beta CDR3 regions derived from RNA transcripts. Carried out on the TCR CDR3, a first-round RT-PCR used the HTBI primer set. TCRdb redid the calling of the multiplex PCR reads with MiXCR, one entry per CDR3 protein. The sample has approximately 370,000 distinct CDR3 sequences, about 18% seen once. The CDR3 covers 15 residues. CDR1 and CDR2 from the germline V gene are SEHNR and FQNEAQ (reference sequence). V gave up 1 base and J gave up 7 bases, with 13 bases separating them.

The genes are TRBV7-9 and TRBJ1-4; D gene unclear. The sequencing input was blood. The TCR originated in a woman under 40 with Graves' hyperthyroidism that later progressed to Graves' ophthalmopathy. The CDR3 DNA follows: TGTGCCAGCAGCTTAGGCGCCAGATTGGTTGAAAAACTGTTTTTT. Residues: CASSLGARLVEKLFF.